One sample yielded the 21 T cell receptor beta chains listed below, sequenced in a study. TCRdb reprocessed the 5' RACE reads with MiXCR, giving one entry per CDR3 protein. The sample has about 64,000 distinct CDR3 sequences, about 20% seen once. What was sequenced was memory CD4+ T cells sorted from a lymph node. The subset here: memory CD4+ T cells, CD4+CD45RO+CD25-. The receptors here all came from a female donor with breast cancer.

This clonotype was detected only a few times. The chain couples TRBV6-2 or TRBV6-3 to TRBJ2-3, with D perhaps matching TRBD2 (5 bases). V lost 3 bases and J 8 bases, leaving 12 bases between the germline ends. CDR1 is MNHEY, CDR2 SVGEGT, per germline. The CDR3 runs to 13 residues. CDR3 DNA: TGTGCCAGCAGTTATCCCGGAGGTGTTACGCAGTATTTT. Encoded protein: CASSYPGGVTQYF.

This chain links TRBV6-5 with TRBJ2-6; TRBD1 agrees at 7 bases. The CDR3 runs to 15 residues. Trimming removed 5 bases from V and 0 bases from J; junction bases left unmatched: 1. Per the germline V gene, CDR1 is MNHEY and CDR2 is SVGAGI. The CDR3 bases are TGTGCCAGCAGTGGACAGGTCTCTGGGGCCAACGTCCTGACTTTC. Its protein product is CASSGQVSGANVLTF.

This clonotype was counted many times. The rearrangement joins TRBV6-6 to TRBJ2-7; D might be TRBD1 or TRBD2, each matching 5 bases. The germline V gene encodes CDR1 MNHNY and CDR2 SVGAGI (reference sequence). Between the trimmed V and J ends, which lost 7 bases and 4 bases, there was a span of 14 bases. The CDR3 has 13 amino acids. The CDR3 bases are TGTGCCAGCACCCCGGGGCCCAATTACGAGCAGTACTTC. Amino acids: CASTPGPNYEQYF.

This clonotype was observed a few times. The chain links TRBV4-3 to TRBJ1-1; D remains ambiguous. The V end was cut by 2 bases, the J end by 1 base, with 14 bases between. This CDR3 contains 16 residues. Germline V gene data show CDR1 as LGHNA and CDR2 as YSLEER. The CDR3 here is CASSQLIARGNTEAFF. In nucleotides, the CDR3 is TGCGCCAGCAGCCAATTAATAGCGCGGGGGAACACTGAAGCTTTCTTT.

J is TRBJ2-5 and V is TRBV4-2; tentative D call: TRBD2 (6 bases). CDR3 length: 16 amino acids. Germline V gene sequence: CDR1 LGHNA, CDR2 YNFKEQ. Trimming took off 4 bases at V and 5 bases at J, with 20 bases between the two ends. For the CDR3, the DNA is TGTGCCAGCAGCCGAGCAGGAGCGGAGGGGTACGAGACCCAGTACTTC. This sequence encodes CASSRAGAEGYETQYF.

This clonotype was seen many times. The chain has TRBV7-2 and TRBJ1-2; no clear D. The germline V and J ends were trimmed by 5 bases and 8 bases, with 21 bases remaining between them. Germline-derived CDR1 and CDR2 are SGHTA and FQGNSA. The CDR3 length is 15 residues. The CDR3 region has the DNA TGTGCCAGCAGCACCCAAGTAGGCCCCCATCGCGGCTACACCTTC. Protein: CASSTQVGPHRGYTF.

This chain connects TRBV28 to TRBJ1-4, with a weak D call TRBD1 (5 bases). The ends were cut back, 6 bases at V and 8 bases at J, with 19 bases in the middle. The CDR3 is made up of 15 amino acids. Germline assignment: CDR1 MDHEN and CDR2 SYDVKM. CDR3 residues: CASSTSGGSGEKLFF. CDR3 sequence (DNA): TGTGCCAGCAGCACGAGCGGGGGGTCGGGAGAAAAACTGTTTTTT. Supplemented by reference TRBV28 and TRBJ1-4, the full variable domain reads DVKVTQSSRYLVKRTGEKVFLECVQDMDHENMFWYRQDPGLGLRLIYFSYDVKMKEKGDIPEGYSVSREKKERFSLILESASTNQTSMYLCASSTSGGSGEKLFFGSGTQLSVL.

Comments on this clonotype: A much more abundant neighbour one base away suggests this may be a read error. The rearrangement uses TRBV5-1 and TRBJ2-3; D is unresolved. The tail of the sequence fits TRBJ1-5 better, so the J call may be wrong. Germline V gene data show CDR1 as SGHRS and CDR2 as YFSETQ. CDR3 length: 12 residues. The CDR3 region has the DNA TGCGCCAGCAGCACCACCGCAGATACGCAGCATTTT. It codes for CASSTTADTQHF.

This clonotype was seen a few times. The genes are TRBV7-2 and TRBJ2-2, with 8 positions matching TRBD2. The junction had 8 bases not matched to a gene; V was cut back by 6 bases and J by 2 bases. The CDR3 totals 16 residues. From germline, CDR1 is SGHTA and CDR2 FQGNSA. CDR3 amino acids: CASSRGGQGNTGELFF. DNA for the CDR3: TGTGCCAGCAGTCGGGGGGGGCAGGGTAACACCGGGGAGCTGTTTTTT.

V gene TRBV5-1 combines with J gene TRBJ2-1; TRBD1 might be the D (5 bases). The length of the CDR3 is 15 residues. Trimming took 0 bases from V and 9 from J, leaving 16 bases between them. CDR1 and CDR2 (germline): SGHRS, YFSETQ. The CDR3 coding sequence is TGCGCCAGCAGCTTGGAGGGGTCGAGTTCGGGTGAGCAGTTCTTC. Its translation: CASSLEGSSSGEQFF. The full variable domain, in which reference TRBV5-1 and TRBJ2-1 provide the parts outside the CDR3, is KAGVTQTPRYLIKTRGQQVTLSCSPISGHRSVSWYQQTPGQGLQFLFEYFSETQRNKGNFPGRFSGRQFSNSRSEMNVSTLELGDSALYLCASSLEGSSSGEQFFGPGTRLTVL.

The J gene is TRBJ1-4, the V gene TRBV5-1; 7 bases map to TRBD1. CDR1 SGHRS and CDR2 YFSETQ come from the germline V gene. The V and J ends lost 2 bases and 8 bases, in that order; junction bases with no gene match: 9. The CDR3 spans 15 residues. CDR3 region: CASSFAGTEVEKLFF. DNA for the CDR3: TGCGCCAGCAGCTTCGCCGGGACAGAAGTCGAAAAACTGTTTTTT.

The table lists this clonotype with a few counts. The V and J genes are TRBV5-1 and TRBJ2-3, with TRBD2 as a possible D gene (5 bases). CDR1 SGHRS and CDR2 YFSETQ come from the germline V gene. CDR3 size: 16 residues. V shed 5 bases and J shed 4 bases, with 20 bases lying between them. CDR3 amino acids: CASSFGLVGVADTQYF. The CDR3 DNA follows: TGCGCCAGCAGTTTCGGACTGGTCGGTGTGGCAGATACGCAGTATTTT.

This clonotype has more than one count but fewer than ten. V usage is TRBV28 and J usage is TRBJ1-2, with D perhaps TRBD1 (6 bases). The V end was cut by 5 bases, the J end by 7 bases, with 17 bases between. CDR3 length: 14 residues. Germline CDR1 MDHEN, CDR2 SYDVKM. CDR3: CASSTQSGGGGYTF. The CDR3 nucleotides are TGTGCCAGCAGTACCCAAAGTGGGGGCGGTGGCTACACCTTC.

This clonotype was seen at least ten times. The limits of the CDR3 on the DNA are not certain, so only TCRdb's listed CDR3 is given. The rearrangement uses TRBV12-3 or TRBV12-4 and TRBJ1-1; the table names TRBD1, a call not compared with the DNA. The CDR3 has 13 residues if both end residues are counted. CDR3 region: CASSPLNVGMGAW.

This clonotype was counted a few times. This chain connects TRBV12-3 or TRBV12-4 to TRBJ2-2; 8 bases agree with TRBD1. V shed 6 bases and J 8 bases; nucleotides not matched to a gene: 14. The CDR3 is made up of 16 amino acids. The CDR3 reads CASSQLLRTGRGELFF. In nucleotides, the CDR3 is TGTGCCAGCAGCCAACTTCTTAGGACAGGGAGGGGGGAGCTGTTTTTT.

The rearrangement uses TRBV5-6 and TRBJ1-1; no reliable D call. The length of the CDR3 is 12 residues. Trimming stripped 4 bases from V and 4 bases from J, with 8 bases between. Germline CDR1 reads SGHDT; CDR2 reads YYEEEE. The CDR3 DNA sequence: TGTGCCAGCAGCAGGTTTGGCACTGAAGCTTTCTTT. It translates to CASSRFGTEAFF.

The rearrangement joins TRBV3-1 to TRBJ2-2; no clear D. The germline V gene has CDR1 LGHDT and CDR2 YNNKEL (reference sequence). Deletions cut 8 bases from V and 4 bases from J, with 5 bases between. This CDR3 is built from 11 residues. CDR3 sequence: CASRRTGELFF. The CDR3 region has the DNA TGTGCCAGCCGTCGCACCGGGGAGCTGTTTTTT.

In its sample, this clonotype was seen many times. The genes are TRBV5-1 and TRBJ2-1, with TRBD1 matching 8 bases. The germline gives CDR1 SGHRS, CDR2 YFSETQ. CDR3 length: 16 residues. Losses at the gene ends were 3 bases for V and 5 bases for J; bases not matched to a gene: 10. The CDR3 region has the DNA TGCGCCAGCAGCTCTTCACCGGGACAGGTAAACAATGAGCAGTTCTTC. It yields the protein CASSSSPGQVNNEQFF. Filled out from reference TRBV5-1 and TRBJ2-1, the complete variable domain reads KAGVTQTPRYLIKTRGQQVTLSCSPISGHRSVSWYQQTPGQGLQFLFEYFSETQRNKGNFPGRFSGRQFSNSRSEMNVSTLELGDSALYLCASSSSPGQVNNEQFFGPGTRLTVL.

CDR3 loop: CTSSDYSEREGRRTDTQYF. CDR3 nucleotide sequence: TGCACCAGCAGCGACTATAGCGAGCGGGAGGGAAGACGCACAGATACGCAGTATTTT. The genes are TRBV1 and TRBJ2-3; TRBD2, the table's D call, lacks a check against the DNA. TRBV1 corresponds to a pseudogene. The CDR3 loop spans 19 amino acids.

The J gene is TRBJ1-2, the V gene TRBV5-5, with D uncertain. The CDR3 extends over 13 amino acids. Between the trimmed V and J ends, which lost 4 bases and 4 bases, there was a span of 11 bases. Germline assignment: CDR1 SGHKS and CDR2 YYEKEE (reference sequence). Here the CDR3 reads CASSPPTSYGYTF. CDR3 DNA sequence: TGTGCCAGCAGCCCTCCGACATCCTATGGCTACACCTTC.

The chain couples TRBV20-1 to TRBJ2-3; 15 bases align to TRBD2. The CDR3 runs 18 residues. Germline V gives CDR1 DFQATT, CDR2 SNEGSKA (reference sequence). With V trimmed by 6 bases and J by 5 bases, 15 bases remained unmatched. For the CDR3, the DNA is TGCAGTGCAACTGGACTAGCGGGAGGGTCCTGGTTGGGAGATACGCAGTATTTT. Translating gives CSATGLAGGSWLGDTQYF.